This TCR beta chain was recorded in a study of cytomegalovirus exposure and HLA in healthy donors. Likely unrecorded immune exposures existed in these nominally healthy donors. In germline, CDR1 is GTSNPN, CDR2 SVGIG (reference sequence). V was shortened by 2 bases and J by 11 bases, with 15 bases between the two germline ends. CDR3 size: 12 residues. A few counts support this clone. No antigen is known for it. Study-wide points: In a later analysis, a missense DCLRE1C variant was linked to TCR beta V- and J-gene trimming.

A multiplex PCR was run with 60 Vbeta primers and 13 Jbeta primers. Only in-frame clones appear in the TCRdb table, and some are missing; sequencing was by immunoSEQ multiplex PCR. The sample gives approximately 100,000 clones, around 9.6% of which show up once; 4.5% to 6.5% is in the top ten. The sequence was collected from a man in his fifties in good health and CMV-seropositive. The chain carries TRBV30 and TRBJ1-2; D call uncertain. Sequencing was done on a sample of PBMCs. CDR3 protein: CAWSTTLRQYTF. For the CDR3, the DNA is TGTGCCTGGAGTACGACGCTGAGGCAGTACACCTTC.